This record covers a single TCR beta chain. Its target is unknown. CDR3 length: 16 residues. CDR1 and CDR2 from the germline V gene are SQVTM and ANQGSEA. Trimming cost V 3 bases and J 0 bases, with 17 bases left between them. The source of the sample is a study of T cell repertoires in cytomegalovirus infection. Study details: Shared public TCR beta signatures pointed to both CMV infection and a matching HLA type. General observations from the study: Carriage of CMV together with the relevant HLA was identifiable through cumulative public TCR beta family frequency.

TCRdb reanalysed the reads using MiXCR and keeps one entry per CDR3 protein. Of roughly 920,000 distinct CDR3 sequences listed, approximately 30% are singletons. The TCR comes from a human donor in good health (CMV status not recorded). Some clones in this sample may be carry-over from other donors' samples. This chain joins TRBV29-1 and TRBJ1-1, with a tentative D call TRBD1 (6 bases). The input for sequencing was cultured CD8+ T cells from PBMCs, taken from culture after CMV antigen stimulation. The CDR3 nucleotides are TGCAGCGTTGATGGCAGGGGCCACCTGATGAACACTGAAGCTTTCTTT. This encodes CSVDGRGHLMNTEAFF.